These 31 T cell receptor beta chains share one sample of origin, sequenced in a study of shared clonotypes between healthy human individuals (TCRdb year 2020). Library method: the immunoSEQ multiplex PCR assay. TCRdb stores this immuneACCESS table with in-frame sequences only. Part of the clones is absent; in the studies checked, under half of the shortfall reflects unresolved V genes, and no reason is known for the rest. In all, the sample holds roughly 2.5 million clones, and around 94% of those were seen once. Under 0.15% of the sample is in the top ten clones. Source material: naive CD4+ T cells sorted from blood. Taken with the paper, the label for cell subset or site translates to: CD45RA+ positively selected. Source of these receptors: a young man in good health.

The rearrangement links TRBV29-1 to TRBJ2-1; weak D call: TRBD2 (5 bases). CDR1 is SQVTM, CDR2 ANQGSEA, per germline. The CDR3 length is 11 residues. The CDR3 spells CTGIRSRDEFF. The CDR3 bases are TGCACCGGGATACGCAGTAGAGATGAGTTCTTC.

The chain links TRBV11-2 to TRBJ2-1, with 9 bases lining up with TRBD2. Germline CDR1 SGHAT, CDR2 FQNNGV. V was clipped by 6 bases and J by 8 bases; unmatched bases: 11. The CDR3 extends over 15 amino acids. Here the CDR3 reads CASSYSGGPTDEQFF. Written as DNA, the CDR3 is TGTGCCAGCAGTTATAGCGGGGGCCCCACCGATGAGCAGTTCTTC.

This rearrangement joins TRBV5-6 to TRBJ1-1, with a weak D call TRBD1 (6 bases). This CDR3 spans 13 amino acids. V gave up 0 bases and J gave up 7 bases, with 10 bases separating them. Germline assignment: CDR1 SGHDT and CDR2 YYEEEE. The CDR3 bases are TGTGCCAGCAGCTTGGCAGGGGTAGGTGAAGCTTTCTTT. This translates into CASSLAGVGEAFF.

With regard to this clone: This sample includes further DNA sequences coding for the same CDR3. The rearrangement joins TRBV5-1 to TRBJ1-3; no firm D call. In germline, CDR1 is SGHRS, CDR2 YFSETQ. This CDR3 is built from 14 residues. V was shortened by 2 bases and J by 1 base, with 7 bases between the two germline ends. This CDR3 is CASSFGGSGNTIYF. CDR3 DNA: TGCGCCAGCAGCTTTGGCGGGTCTGGAAACACCATATATTTT. Supplemented by reference TRBV5-1 and TRBJ1-3, the full variable domain reads KAGVTQTPRYLIKTRGQQVTLSCSPISGHRSVSWYQQTPGQGLQFLFEYFSETQRNKGNFPGRFSGRQFSNSRSEMNVSTLELGDSALYLCASSFGGSGNTIYFGEGSWLTVV.

The chain has TRBV25-1 and TRBJ2-4; 7 nucleotides agree with TRBD2. From germline, CDR1 is MGHDK and CDR2 SYGVNS. This CDR3 is 17 amino acids long. J gave up 6 bases and V 2 bases, and 13 bases lay outside the gene matches. The CDR3: CASSERAGRGSGNIQYF. CDR3 nucleotides: TGTGCCAGCAGTGAACGGGCAGGGAGGGGTAGCGGAAACATTCAGTACTTC.

The chain uses TRBV25-1 and TRBJ2-5, with 7 bases identical to TRBD1. Germline V CDR1 and CDR2: MGHDK, SYGVNS. Germline trimming cut 1 base from V and 11 bases from J; bases unmatched to any gene: 13. The CDR3 contains 15 residues. CDR3 coding DNA: TGTGCCAGCAGTGAATCCGACAGGGAGTCAGGGGAGCAGTACTTC. Amino acids: CASSESDRESGEQYF. Filled out from reference TRBV25-1 and TRBJ2-5, the complete variable domain reads EADIYQTPRYLVIGTGKKITLECSQTMGHDKMYWYQQDPGMELHLIHYSYGVNSTEKGDLSSESTVSRIRTEHFPLTLESARPSHTSQYLCASSESDRESGEQYFGPGTRLLVL.

This chain joins TRBV30 and TRBJ1-2; D gene unclear. Deletions cut 4 bases from V and 5 bases from J, with 17 bases between. The CDR3 is made up of 14 amino acids. From germline, CDR1 is GTSNPN and CDR2 SVGIG (reference sequence). The CDR3 coding sequence is TGTGCCTGGACTCTGTCCCAAGTAGGTTATGGCTACACCTTC. Amino acid sequence: CAWTLSQVGYGYTF.

The J gene is TRBJ2-3, the V gene TRBV10-1, with D unclear. Germline lookup yields CDR1 WNHNN and CDR2 SYGVQD (reference sequence). The CDR3 spans 12 residues. V was pared by 8 bases and J by 5 bases, with 11 bases between. The CDR3 DNA sequence: TGCGCCAGCGGGTTCACCAAAGATACGCAGTATTTT. This encodes CASGFTKDTQYF.

The CDR3 DNA reads TGTGCCTGGAGATCAGGGGGGGGCCTGAGCTCCTATAATTCACCCCTCCACTTT. Its protein is CAWRSGGGLSSYNSPLHF. V gene TRBV30 combines with J gene TRBJ1-6; 7 bases match TRBD1. After removal of 3 bases from V and 0 bases from J, the junction contained 11 bases not matched to a gene. The CDR3 extends over 18 amino acids. Germline V gene lookup returns CDR1 GTSNPN and CDR2 SVGIG (reference sequence).

Comment on this clone: This sample includes further DNA sequences coding for the same CDR3. The J gene is TRBJ2-5, the V gene TRBV5-1; D not certain. Germline V lookup: CDR1 SGHRS, CDR2 YFSETQ. V was pared by 0 bases and J by 4 bases, with 4 bases between. The CDR3 contains 12 residues. The CDR3: CASSLALETQYF. The CDR3 coding sequence is TGCGCCAGCAGCTTGGCTTTAGAGACCCAGTACTTC.

V is TRBV6-5 and J is TRBJ2-4; TRBD1 might be the D (5 bases). Trimming stripped 6 bases from V and 1 base from J, with 10 bases between. This CDR3 contains 14 residues. Germline lookup yields CDR1 MNHEY and CDR2 SVGAGI. In nucleotides, the CDR3 is TGTGCCAGCAGCCTCGCAGGGGCCAAAAACATTCAGTACTTC. It encodes CASSLAGAKNIQYF.

The V gene is TRBV29-1, the J gene TRBJ1-2; TRBD1 agrees at 7 bases. V gave up 2 bases and J gave up 6 bases; unmatched junction bases: 12. The length of the CDR3 is 15 residues. Germline V gene data show CDR1 as SQVTM and CDR2 as ANQGSEA. The CDR3 reads CSVEYENRGSHGYTF. The CDR3 region has the DNA TGCAGCGTTGAATATGAAAACAGGGGCTCGCATGGCTACACCTTC.

This clone appeared a single time. This chain connects TRBV10-3 to TRBJ2-7, with 7 bases identical to TRBD1. Germline V gene lookup returns CDR1 ENHRY and CDR2 SYGVKD. V was pared by 0 bases and J by 6 bases, with 5 bases of the junction left unmatched. The CDR3 consists of 14 residues. The CDR3 region has the DNA TGTGCCATCAGTGAGTCCAAGGGGGCGAGCGAGCAGTACTTC. This sequence encodes CAISESKGASEQYF.

The chain couples TRBV12-5 to TRBJ2-1, with TRBD2 identical over 13 bases. J lost 4 bases, V lost 2 bases, and 8 bases had no gene match. The CDR3 runs to 18 residues. The germline V gene has CDR1 LGHNT and CDR2 FRNRAP. The CDR3 here is CASGLLPTSGGIYNEQFF. The CDR3 region has the DNA TGTGCTAGTGGTTTGTTACCGACTAGCGGGGGGATATACAATGAGCAGTTCTTC.

The genes are TRBV7-2 and TRBJ2-7; 8 bases are a match to TRBD1. This CDR3 region has 14 residues. Germline lookup yields CDR1 SGHTA and CDR2 FQGNSA. V was clipped by 2 bases and J by 5 bases; unmatched bases: 5. The CDR3 reads CASSLWTGNDEQYF. CDR3 DNA sequence: TGTGCCAGCAGCTTATGGACAGGGAACGACGAGCAGTACTTC.

This chain uses TRBV30 with TRBJ2-7, with 7 bases that match TRBD2. With V trimmed by 0 bases and J by 6 bases, 2 bases remained unmatched. The CDR3 consists of 12 residues. Germline loops: CDR1 GTSNPN, CDR2 SVGIG (reference sequence). CDR3 sequence: CAWSVGGVEQYF. CDR3 DNA: TGTGCCTGGAGTGTTGGGGGGGTCGAGCAGTACTTC. Full variable domain (outside the CDR3, taken from reference TRBV30 and TRBJ2-7): SQTIHQWPATLVQPVGSPLSLECTVEGTSNPNLYWYRQAAGRGLQLLFYSVGIGQISSEVPQNLSASRPQDRQFILSSKKLLLSDSGFYLCAWSVGGVEQYFGPGTRLTVT.

V gene TRBV19 combines with J gene TRBJ1-2; D not resolved. The V and J ends lost 3 bases and 0 bases respectively, with 8 bases between them. The germline V gene has CDR1 LNHDA and CDR2 SQIVND (reference sequence). This CDR3 contains 14 residues. The CDR3 reads CASSMRWSNYGYTF. CDR3 nucleotide sequence: TGTGCCAGTAGTATGAGGTGGTCTAACTATGGCTACACCTTC.

Note on this clone: One end of the junction does not line up with germline, which may come from a read error. CDR3 amino acids: CASSADRLRGDF. The CDR3 nucleotides read TGTGCCAGCAGCGCAGACAGGTTAAGAGGGGACTTC. V gene TRBV7-2 combines with J gene TRBJ2-5; possible D gene TRBD1, 6 bases. The germline V gene encodes CDR1 SGHTA and CDR2 FQGNSA. CDR3 length equals 12 residues.

This chain joins TRBV6-1 and TRBJ1-6; 7 nucleotides align to TRBD1. The CDR3 is made up of 15 amino acids. Germline lookup yields CDR1 MNHNS and CDR2 SASEGT. V gave up 4 bases and J gave up 4 bases; unmatched junction bases: 4. The CDR3 region has the DNA TGTGCCAGCAGTGTGGGACAGACTTATAATTCACCCCTCCACTTT. Residues: CASSVGQTYNSPLHF.

The chain combines TRBV28 with TRBJ1-5; 7 bases map to TRBD1. Germline V gene data show CDR1 as MDHEN and CDR2 as SYDVKM. This CDR3 has 16 amino acids. The J segment lost 9 bases and the V segment lost 4 bases, leaving 15 bases of the junction unmatched. The CDR3 DNA follows: TGTGCCAGCAGTTCCCCGGGACAGCTGAGTGAGCGGCCCCAGCATTTT. Translation: CASSSPGQLSERPQHF.

The chain is built from TRBV28 and TRBJ2-7; TRBD2 aligns across 8 bases. Germline CDR1 MDHEN, CDR2 SYDVKM. The CDR3 length is 15 residues. The V gene end was trimmed by 5 bases and the J gene end by 3 bases; junction bases not matched to a gene: 9. CDR3: CASSRGGSLLYEQYF. Written as DNA, the CDR3 is TGTGCCAGCAGTCGGGGGGGTTCCCTCCTCTACGAGCAGTACTTC.

V gene TRBV7-8 combines with J gene TRBJ2-7; TRBD1 is a possible D gene (6 bases). CDR1 SGHVS and CDR2 FQNEAQ come from the germline V gene. This CDR3 is 18 amino acids long. V gave up 2 bases and J gave up 0 bases, with 20 bases separating them. Written as DNA, the CDR3 is TGTGCCAGCAGCTTAAGGAACCTCCGGGACACAAGCTCCTACGAGCAGTACTTC. Translated, it gives CASSLRNLRDTSSYEQYF.

This clone was detected only a few times. The chain joins TRBV30 to TRBJ1-4, with 9 bases matching TRBD1. V shed 5 bases, J shed 5 bases, and the junction held 6 bases outside the gene matches. Germline lookup yields CDR1 GTSNPN and CDR2 SVGIG (reference sequence). This CDR3 contains 14 residues. The CDR3 DNA sequence: TGTGCCTGGGCAAGCGGACAGGGGAATGAAAAACTGTTTTTT. This codes for CAWASGQGNEKLFF.

This clone occurred once. The CDR3 region is CASSRVRGLAGELFF. DNA of the CDR3: TGTGCCAGTAGTAGAGTCAGGGGGCTTGCCGGGGAGCTGTTTTTT. This chain uses TRBV19 with TRBJ2-2; 8 bases agree with TRBD1. CDR1 and CDR2 (germline): LNHDA, SQIVND (reference sequence). With 4 bases clipped from V and 6 bases from J, the junction kept 7 bases outside the gene matches. The CDR3 sequence is 15 residues long.

The gene calls are TRBV5-4 and TRBJ2-5; no definite D call. The V end lost 4 bases, the J end lost 1 base, and 11 bases lay between the germline ends. Germline CDR1 reads SGHNT; CDR2 reads YYREEE (reference sequence). This CDR3 is 14 amino acids long. The CDR3 reads CASSPVGVQETQYF. CDR3 sequence (DNA): TGTGCCAGCAGCCCGGTAGGCGTCCAAGAGACCCAGTACTTC.

The chain has TRBV6-5 and TRBJ1-2, with a possible D match to TRBD1 (6 bases). The germline V gene has CDR1 MNHEY and CDR2 SVGAGI. Trimming removed 0 bases at V and 8 bases at J, with 16 bases between. CDR3 length equals 15 residues. CDR3 DNA sequence: TGTGCCAGCAGTTACTCGAGATGGCCCCAGGGGGGCTACACCTTC. This codes for CASSYSRWPQGGYTF.

This chain joins TRBV7-3 and TRBJ2-5; D is ambiguous. There are 13 residues in the CDR3. From germline, CDR1 is SGHTA and CDR2 FQGTGA. The V gene lost 0 bases and the J gene lost 6 bases, with 8 bases spanning the gap. The CDR3 spells CASSLTMGKTQYF. As DNA, the CDR3 is TGTGCCAGCAGCTTAACTATGGGAAAGACCCAGTACTTC.

The V and J genes are TRBV28 and TRBJ2-7; 7 bases agree with TRBD1. After removal of 4 bases from V and 6 bases from J, the junction contained 9 bases not matched to a gene. The CDR3 spans 14 residues. The V gene's germline CDR1 is MDHEN and CDR2 SYDVKM. The CDR3 sequence is CASSSPGGRPEQYF. The CDR3 DNA reads TGTGCCAGCAGTTCCCCAGGGGGTCGTCCCGAGCAGTACTTC.

The V call is TRBV13, the J call TRBJ1-4; D not resolved. V lost 5 bases, J lost 6 bases, and 16 bases lay in between. The CDR3 extends over 15 amino acids. Per germline, CDR1 PRHDT and CDR2 FYEKMQ (reference sequence). The CDR3: CASSPGRGRDEKLFF. The CDR3 DNA is TGTGCCAGCAGCCCAGGCCGAGGGAGAGATGAAAAACTGTTTTTT.

The rearrangement uses TRBV19 and TRBJ2-3, with 8 bases that match TRBD2. Trimming cost V 7 bases and J 7 bases; bases outside gene matches: 16. Germline V lookup: CDR1 LNHDA, CDR2 SQIVND (reference sequence). There are 16 residues in the CDR3. CDR3 DNA: TGTGCCAGTACCCCTCGGGGTGAGCGGGGGAAAAATACGCAGTATTTT. This gives the protein CASTPRGERGKNTQYF.

This clone was seen only a few times. The V and J genes are TRBV25-1 and TRBJ1-2; D is ambiguous. From germline, CDR1 is MGHDK and CDR2 SYGVNS. Trimming removed 1 base at V and 5 bases at J, with 8 bases between. The CDR3 length is 13 residues. CDR3 sequence (DNA): TGTGCCAGCAGTGAATTTGAAGGGTATGGCTACACCTTC. It yields the protein CASSEFEGYGYTF.